Ten or more counts support the clone carrying this T cell receptor (beta chain). The sample originates from a study of T cells in Graves' hyperthyroidism and ophthalmopathy. The CDR3 spans 16 residues. Deletions cut 1 base from V and 4 bases from J, with 15 bases between. Germline V gene sequence: CDR1 SGHKS, CDR2 YYEKEE (reference sequence). From RNA transcripts, TCR beta CDR3 regions were amplified. TCR CDR3 regions were first amplified by RT-PCR with HTBI primers. TCRdb redid the calling of the multiplex PCR reads with MiXCR, one entry per CDR3 protein. The sample includes around 520,000 distinct CDR3 sequences, around 13% of them seen just once.

The chain couples TRBV5-5 to TRBJ1-5, with a possible D match to TRBD1 (5 bases). This clonotype was obtained from a woman aged 40 to 49 with Graves' hyperthyroidism. Sequenced material: blood. CDR3 amino acids: CASSLFEGIRNQPQHF. The CDR3 region has the DNA TGTGCCAGCAGCTTGTTCGAGGGGATTAGGAATCAGCCCCAGCATTTT.